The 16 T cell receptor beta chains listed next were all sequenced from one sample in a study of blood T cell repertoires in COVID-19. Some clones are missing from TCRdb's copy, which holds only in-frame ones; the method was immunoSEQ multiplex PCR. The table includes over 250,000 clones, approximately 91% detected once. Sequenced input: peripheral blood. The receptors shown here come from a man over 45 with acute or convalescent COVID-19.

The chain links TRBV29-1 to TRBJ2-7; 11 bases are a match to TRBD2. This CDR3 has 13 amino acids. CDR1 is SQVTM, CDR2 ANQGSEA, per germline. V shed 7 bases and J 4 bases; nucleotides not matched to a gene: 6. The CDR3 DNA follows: TGCAGCGCTGGACTAGCGGGTAGATACGAGCAGTACTTC. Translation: CSAGLAGRYEQYF.

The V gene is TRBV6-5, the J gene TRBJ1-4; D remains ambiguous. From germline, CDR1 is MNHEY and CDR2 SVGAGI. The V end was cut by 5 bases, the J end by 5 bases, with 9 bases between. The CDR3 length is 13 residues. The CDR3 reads CASSRSGNEKLFF. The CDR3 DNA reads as TGTGCCAGCAGTCGCAGCGGGAATGAAAAACTGTTTTTT.

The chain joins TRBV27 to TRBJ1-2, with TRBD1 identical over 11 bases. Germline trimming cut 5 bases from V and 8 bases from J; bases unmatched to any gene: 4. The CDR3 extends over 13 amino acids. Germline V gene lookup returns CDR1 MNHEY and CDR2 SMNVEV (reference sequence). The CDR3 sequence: CASSPDRGQGYTF. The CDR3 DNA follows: TGTGCCAGCAGTCCGGACAGGGGGCAGGGCTACACCTTC.

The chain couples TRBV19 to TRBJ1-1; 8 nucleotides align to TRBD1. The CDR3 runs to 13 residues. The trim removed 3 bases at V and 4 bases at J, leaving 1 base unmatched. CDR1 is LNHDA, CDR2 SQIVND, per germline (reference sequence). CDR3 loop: CASSIQGATEAFF. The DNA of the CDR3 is TGTGCCAGTAGTATCCAGGGGGCCACTGAAGCTTTCTTT.

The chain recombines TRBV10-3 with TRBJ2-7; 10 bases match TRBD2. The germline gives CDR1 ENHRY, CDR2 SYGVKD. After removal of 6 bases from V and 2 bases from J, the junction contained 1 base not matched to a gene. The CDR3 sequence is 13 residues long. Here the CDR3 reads CAISLAGAYEQYF. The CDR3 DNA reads TGTGCCATCAGCCTAGCGGGGGCCTACGAGCAGTACTTC.

The CDR3 reads CASSTRDRVPAFF. CDR3 bases: TGTGCCAGCAGTACACGGGACAGGGTCCCAGCTTTCTTT. This chain links TRBV6-6 with TRBJ1-1, with 9 bases matching TRBD1. CDR3 size: 13 residues. The J segment lost 10 bases and the V segment lost 5 bases, leaving 8 bases of the junction unmatched. CDR1 is MNHNY and CDR2 is SVGAGI in the germline V gene (reference sequence).

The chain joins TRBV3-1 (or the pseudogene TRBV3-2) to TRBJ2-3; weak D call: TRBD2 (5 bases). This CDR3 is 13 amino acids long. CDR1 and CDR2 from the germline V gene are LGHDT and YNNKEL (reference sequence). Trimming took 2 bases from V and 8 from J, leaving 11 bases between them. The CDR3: CASSQLAKGTQYF. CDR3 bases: TGTGCCAGCAGCCAACTAGCTAAGGGTACGCAGTATTTT.

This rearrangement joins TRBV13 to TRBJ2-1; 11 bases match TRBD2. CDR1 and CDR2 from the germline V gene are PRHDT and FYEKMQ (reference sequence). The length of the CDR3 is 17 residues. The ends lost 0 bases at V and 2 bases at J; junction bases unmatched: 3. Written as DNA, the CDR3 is TGTGCCAGCAGCTTAGGGCCTAGCGGGGGGCCCTACAATGAGCAGTTCTTC. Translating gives CASSLGPSGGPYNEQFF.

In nucleotides, the CDR3 is TGTGCCAGTAGTATTGGCATCAACAGGGGGAACCAAGAGACCCAGTACTTC. Translated, it gives CASSIGINRGNQETQYF. V gene TRBV19 combines with J gene TRBJ2-5; TRBD1 matches at 8 bases. V trimming: 3 bases; J trimming: 0 bases; junction bases outside the gene matches: 9. Germline V gives CDR1 LNHDA, CDR2 SQIVND (reference sequence). The CDR3 contains 17 residues.

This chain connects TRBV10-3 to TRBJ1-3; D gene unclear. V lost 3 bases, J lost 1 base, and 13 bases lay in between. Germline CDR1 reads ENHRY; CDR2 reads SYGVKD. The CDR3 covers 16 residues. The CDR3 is CAISEPGEESGNTIYF. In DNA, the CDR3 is TGTGCCATCAGTGAACCCGGAGAGGAGTCTGGAAACACCATATATTTT.

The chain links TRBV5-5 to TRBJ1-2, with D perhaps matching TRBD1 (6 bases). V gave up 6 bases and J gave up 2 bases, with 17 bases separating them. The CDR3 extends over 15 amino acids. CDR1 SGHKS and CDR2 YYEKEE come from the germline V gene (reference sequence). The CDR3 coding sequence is TGTGCCAGCACCCCAACAGGGACCTCAAACTATGGCTACACCTTC. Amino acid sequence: CASTPTGTSNYGYTF.

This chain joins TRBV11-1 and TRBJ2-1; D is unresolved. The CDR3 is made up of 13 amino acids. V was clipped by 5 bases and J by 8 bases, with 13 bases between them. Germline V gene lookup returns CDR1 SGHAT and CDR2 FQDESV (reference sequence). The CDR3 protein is CASSEPQRDEQFF. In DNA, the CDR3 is TGTGCCAGCAGCGAGCCCCAGCGCGATGAGCAGTTCTTC.

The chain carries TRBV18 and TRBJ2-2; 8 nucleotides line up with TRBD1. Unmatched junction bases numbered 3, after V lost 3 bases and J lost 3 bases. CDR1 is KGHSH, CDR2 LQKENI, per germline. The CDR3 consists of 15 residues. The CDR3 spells CASSPGQGYTGELFF. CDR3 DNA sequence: TGTGCCAGCTCACCTGGACAGGGCTACACCGGGGAGCTGTTTTTT.

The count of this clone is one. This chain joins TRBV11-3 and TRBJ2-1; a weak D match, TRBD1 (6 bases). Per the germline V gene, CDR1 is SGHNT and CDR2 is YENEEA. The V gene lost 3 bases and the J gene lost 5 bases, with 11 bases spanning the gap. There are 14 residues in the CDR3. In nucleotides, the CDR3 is TGTGCCAGCAGCTTTGGGGGCCCCCACAATGAGCAGTTCTTC. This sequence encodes CASSFGGPHNEQFF. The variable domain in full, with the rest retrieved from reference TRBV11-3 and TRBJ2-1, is EAGVVQSPRYKIIEKKQPVAFWCNPISGHNTLYWYLQNLGQGPELLIRYENEEAVDDSQLPKDRFSAERLKGVDSTLKIQPAELGDSAVYLCASSFGGPHNEQFFGPGTRLTVL.

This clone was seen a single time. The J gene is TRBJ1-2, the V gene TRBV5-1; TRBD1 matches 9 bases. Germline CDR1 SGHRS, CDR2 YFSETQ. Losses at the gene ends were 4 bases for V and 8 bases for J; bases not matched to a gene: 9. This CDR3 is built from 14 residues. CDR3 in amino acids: CASSVTGGTGGYTF. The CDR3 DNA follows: TGCGCCAGCAGCGTGACAGGGGGAACAGGGGGCTACACCTTC.

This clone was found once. CDR3 region: CATSTRTGTETQYF. CDR3 DNA: TGTGCCACCAGCACTAGGACAGGGACAGAGACCCAGTACTTC. The chain combines TRBV15 with TRBJ2-5, with 8 bases identical to TRBD1. Germline trimming cut 4 bases from V and 4 bases from J; bases unmatched to any gene: 5. Germline V gene lookup returns CDR1 LNHNV and CDR2 YYDKDF (reference sequence). The CDR3 contains 14 residues. Combining the CDR3 with reference TRBV15 and TRBJ2-5 gives the whole variable domain DAMVIQNPRYQVTQFGKPVTLSCSQTLNHNVMYWYQQKSSQAPKLLFHYYDKDFNNEADTPDNFQSRRPNTSFCFLDIRSPGLGDTAMYLCATSTRTGTETQYFGPGTRLLVL.